Below are 27 T cell receptor beta chains sequenced from a single sample in a study of T cell responses to AZD1222 COVID-19 vaccine. Some clones are missing from TCRdb's copy, which holds only in-frame ones; the method was immunoSEQ multiplex PCR. The data contain around 70,000 clones, 65% to 80% of them singletons. Sequencing was performed on peripheral blood, taken on day 0 of AZD1222 vaccination. Receptors were obtained from an adult in good health.

The chain employs TRBV4-1 and TRBJ1-4, with no clear D. The V gene lost 1 base and the J gene lost 5 bases, with 14 bases spanning the gap. Germline V gene sequence: CDR1 MGHRA, CDR2 YSYEKL. The CDR3 runs 16 residues. The CDR3 here is CASSQVAALGNEKLFF. In nucleotides, the CDR3 is TGCGCCAGCAGCCAAGTCGCGGCATTGGGAAATGAAAAACTGTTTTTT.

The V gene is TRBV6-2 or TRBV6-3, the J gene TRBJ2-3; 8 positions match TRBD2. The V segment lost 6 bases and the J segment 2 bases; nucleotides outside the gene matches: 13. The CDR3 runs to 17 residues. Germline V gene data show CDR1 as MNHEY and CDR2 as SVGEGT. The CDR3, as DNA: TGTGCCAGCAGCCCCCCCCGGGGGGGGGCCCTCACAGATACGCAGTATTTT. It specifies CASSPPRGGALTDTQYF.

The chain employs TRBV6-9 and TRBJ1-1; perhaps TRBD1 as D (5 bases). The CDR3 is made up of 18 amino acids. The germline gives CDR1 MNHGY, CDR2 SVAAGI. V dropped 1 base and J dropped 3 bases, with 21 bases sitting between them. The CDR3 DNA is TGTGCCAGCAGTTATTTGAAGGTCCCAACAGCGGGGGACACTGAAGCTTTCTTT. This codes for CASSYLKVPTAGDTEAFF.

The chain couples TRBV2 to TRBJ2-2; the D gene is possibly TRBD1 (5 bases). V shed 4 bases and J shed 2 bases, with 8 bases lying between them. CDR1 is SNHLY, CDR2 FYNNEI, per germline. The CDR3 length is 14 residues. CDR3 protein: CASSGTTNTGELFF. CDR3 DNA: TGTGCCAGCAGTGGGACAACCAACACCGGGGAGCTGTTTTTT. Full variable domain (remainder filled in from reference TRBV2 and TRBJ2-2): EPEVTQTPSHQVTQMGQEVILRCVPISNHLYFYWYRQILGQKVEFLVSFYNNEISEKSEIFDDQFSVERPDGSNFTLKIRSTKLEDSAMYFCASSGTTNTGELFFGEGSRLTVL.

The J gene is TRBJ1-2, the V gene TRBV7-2; D not resolved. The ends were cut back, 5 bases at V and 2 bases at J, with 12 bases in the middle. Per germline, CDR1 SGHTA and CDR2 FQGNSA. CDR3 length equals 14 residues. This CDR3 is CASSVREGNYGYTF. In nucleotides, the CDR3 is TGTGCCAGCAGCGTGAGAGAGGGAAACTATGGCTACACCTTC.

V usage is TRBV7-9 and J usage is TRBJ2-2; D gene uncertain. Germline CDR1 reads SEHNR; CDR2 reads FQNEAQ (reference sequence). Trimming took off 1 base at V and 6 bases at J, with 12 bases between the two ends. The CDR3 spans 15 residues. The CDR3 reads CASSLVPSWAGELFF. Here the CDR3 DNA reads TGTGCCAGCAGCTTAGTGCCAAGCTGGGCCGGGGAGCTGTTTTTT.

CDR3 sequence (DNA): TGTGCCAGCAGCCTTAGATATTCAGGGGACACTGAAGCTTTCTTT. It yields the protein CASSLRYSGDTEAFF. The V and J genes are TRBV7-2 and TRBJ1-1; the D gene is possibly TRBD1 (6 bases). V was pared by 5 bases and J by 3 bases, with 16 bases between. CDR1 SGHTA and CDR2 FQGNSA come from the germline V gene. The length of the CDR3 is 15 residues.

This clone was recorded a few times. The chain employs TRBV6-1 and TRBJ1-1; D gene ambiguous. The CDR3 runs 14 residues. Germline V lookup: CDR1 MNHNS, CDR2 SASEGT. V lost 3 bases, J lost 8 bases, and 16 bases lay in between. The CDR3 DNA reads as TGTGCCAGCAGTGACGCCGGGGTGGTCGCAGAAGCTTTCTTT. It codes for CASSDAGVVAEAFF.

This clone was seen more than once but under ten times. J is TRBJ2-1 and V is TRBV11-1; D is tentatively TRBD1 or TRBD2 (5 bases each). V shed 3 bases and J shed 9 bases, with 9 bases lying between them. Germline CDR1 and CDR2: SGHAT and FQDESV (reference sequence). CDR3 length: 12 residues. CDR3 in DNA: TGTGCCAGCAGCTTGGGGGTGGGTGAGCAGTTCTTC. Protein product: CASSLGVGEQFF.

The chain carries TRBV11-2 and TRBJ2-7; 8 bases agree with TRBD1. After removal of 5 bases from V and 3 bases from J, the junction contained 6 bases not matched to a gene. CDR1 SGHAT and CDR2 FQNNGV come from the germline V gene. This CDR3 is 14 amino acids long. The CDR3 spells CASSTQGAHYEQYF. In nucleotides, the CDR3 is TGTGCCAGCAGCACTCAGGGGGCACACTACGAGCAGTACTTC.

In this sample, this clone turned up a few times. The V gene is TRBV6-1, the J gene TRBJ1-1, with D unresolved. Between the trimmed V and J ends, which lost 7 bases and 0 bases, there was a span of 9 bases. Germline V gene sequence: CDR1 MNHNS, CDR2 SASEGT. This CDR3 contains 13 residues. This CDR3 is CASNGRVNTEAFF. The CDR3 DNA follows: TGTGCCAGCAATGGACGGGTGAACACTGAAGCTTTCTTT.

The rearrangement links TRBV18 to TRBJ1-1; D is uncertain. With 3 bases removed from V and 1 base from J, the gap between germline ends came to 9 bases. CDR3 length: 14 residues. Germline V gene data show CDR1 as KGHSH and CDR2 as LQKENI. The CDR3 is CASSPGRQNTEAFF. CDR3 nucleotide sequence: TGTGCCAGCTCACCGGGAAGACAGAACACTGAAGCTTTCTTT.

The chain links TRBV4-3 to TRBJ1-2; no firm D call. The CDR3 contains 15 residues. V shed 0 bases and J shed 4 bases, with 12 bases lying between them. CDR1 and CDR2 from the germline V gene are LGHNA and YSLEER. The CDR3 DNA follows: TGCGCCAGCAGCCAAGACCCAGGCTTCTCCTATGGCTACACCTTC. The encoded protein is CASSQDPGFSYGYTF.

A single count supports this clone. This may be a read error, as it is one base from a much larger clone. V usage is TRBV7-2 and J usage is TRBJ2-3, with TRBD2 as a possible D gene (6 bases). Trimming took off 4 bases at V and 5 bases at J, with 19 bases between the two ends. This CDR3 has 16 residues. CDR1 and CDR2 from the germline V gene are SGHTA and FQGNSA. CDR3 DNA sequence: TGTGCCAGCAGCTACCAGGACAAGGAGGGAGGAGATACGCAGTATTTT. Translation: CASSYQDKEGGDTQYF.

The V call is TRBV21-1, the J call TRBJ1-3; the table names TRBD1, a call not compared with the DNA. TRBV21-1 has pseudogene status. The CDR3 runs to 16 residues. DNA of the CDR3: TGTGCCAGCAGCAATTCGGGACAGGGTTCTGGAAACACCATATATTTT. It yields the protein CASSNSGQGSGNTIYF.

CDR3 region: CASRQIGGFLPGNTIYF. Written as DNA, the CDR3 is TGTGCCAGCAGGCAAATCGGCGGGTTTTTACCTGGAAACACCATATATTTT. This chain connects TRBV5-5 to TRBJ1-3; D is unclear. This CDR3 is built from 17 residues. Per germline, CDR1 SGHKS and CDR2 YYEKEE (reference sequence). V lost 5 bases, J lost 2 bases, and 20 bases lay in between.

The rearrangement uses TRBV15 and TRBJ1-2; D is unclear. The CDR3 loop spans 14 amino acids. Germline-derived CDR1 and CDR2 are LNHNV and YYDKDF (reference sequence). Trimming removed 1 base from V and 3 bases from J, with 9 bases in between. CDR3 residues: CATSRGVFDYGYTF. The CDR3 coding sequence is TGTGCCACCAGCAGAGGGGTTTTTGACTATGGCTACACCTTC.

The CDR3 protein is CASSDTGGFYGYTF. The CDR3 region has the DNA TGTGCCAGCAGTGACACAGGGGGCTTCTATGGCTACACCTTC. This sequence joins TRBV6-1 and TRBJ1-2; TRBD1 matches 9 bases. The V gene's germline CDR1 is MNHNS and CDR2 SASEGT. The ends lost 3 bases at V and 4 bases at J; junction bases unmatched: 3. This CDR3 spans 14 amino acids.

The CDR3 bases are TGTGCCAGCAGAGAGTCAGGCGAGCAGTACTTC. It encodes CASRESGEQYF. The chain employs TRBV2 and TRBJ2-7, with no clear D. The CDR3 loop spans 11 amino acids. Germline-derived CDR1 and CDR2 are SNHLY and FYNNEI. The V end lost 6 bases, the J end lost 6 bases, and 9 bases lay between the germline ends.

V is TRBV27 and J is TRBJ1-2, with 10 bases fitting TRBD1. Per the germline V gene, CDR1 is MNHEY and CDR2 is SMNVEV (reference sequence). CDR3 length: 15 amino acids. V trimming: 3 bases; J trimming: 2 bases; junction bases outside the gene matches: 3. CDR3: CASSFSGQGNYGYTF. In DNA form, the CDR3 reads TGTGCCAGCAGTTTTTCGGGACAGGGGAACTATGGCTACACCTTC.

The gene calls are TRBV7-2 and TRBJ2-6, with 8 positions matching TRBD2. Germline V lookup: CDR1 SGHTA, CDR2 FQGNSA. V lost 2 bases to trimming and J lost 3 bases; unmatched junction nucleotides: 9. The CDR3 loop spans 18 amino acids. The CDR3 is CASSLLPAGTSGANVLTF. The CDR3, as DNA: TGTGCCAGCAGCTTACTTCCGGCAGGGACTAGTGGGGCCAACGTCCTGACTTTC.

This clone was observed a few times. V usage is TRBV18 and J usage is TRBJ2-1; 8 bases map to TRBD2. V shed 3 bases and J 8 bases; nucleotides not matched to a gene: 15. The CDR3 loop spans 17 amino acids. Germline assignment: CDR1 KGHSH and CDR2 LQKENI. The CDR3 nucleotides are TGTGCCAGCTCACCGGGGATCTCGGGGGGGCCGCTGGATGAGCAGTTCTTC. Its protein is CASSPGISGGPLDEQFF.

The chain recombines TRBV28 with TRBJ1-2; D may be TRBD1 (5 bases). Looked up from germline, CDR1 is MDHEN and CDR2 is SYDVKM. V was pared by 3 bases and J by 3 bases, with 20 bases between. The CDR3 is made up of 17 amino acids. In DNA, the CDR3 is TGTGCCAGCAGTTTCGGGTCGACGAGGGGATACCACTATGGCTACACCTTC. It is translated as CASSFGSTRGYHYGYTF.

This rearrangement joins TRBV2 to TRBJ2-7; 9 nucleotides align to TRBD1. The length of the CDR3 is 13 residues. The germline gives CDR1 SNHLY, CDR2 FYNNEI. V lost 7 bases and J lost 6; bases outside the gene matches: 7. CDR3 nucleotide sequence: TGTGCCAGCAAGCGGGACAGGGTCCCCGAGCAGTACTTC. It translates to CASKRDRVPEQYF.

This sequence joins TRBV6-1 and TRBJ2-7, with TRBD2 identical over 14 bases. The CDR3 runs 17 residues. V gave up 1 base and J gave up 3 bases; unmatched junction bases: 5. Germline CDR1 and CDR2: MNHNS and SASEGT. CDR3 protein: CASSEGGLAGVYYEQYF. As DNA, the CDR3 is TGTGCCAGCAGTGAAGGGGGACTAGCGGGGGTATACTACGAGCAGTACTTC.

The rearrangement links TRBV10-3 to TRBJ1-6; possible D gene TRBD1, 5 bases. The CDR3 totals 15 residues. V was trimmed by 0 bases and J by 9 bases, leaving 12 bases between them. The germline V gene encodes CDR1 ENHRY and CDR2 SYGVKD. The CDR3 loop reads CAISESRGSASPLHF. The DNA of the CDR3 is TGTGCCATCAGTGAGTCGAGGGGCTCGGCTTCACCCCTCCACTTT.

This clone was observed once. The V call is TRBV11-2, the J call TRBJ2-5, with D perhaps TRBD1 (5 bases). Trimming shortened V by 10 bases and J by 2 bases, and 17 bases separated the two germline ends. The length of the CDR3 is 14 residues. Germline values: CDR1 SGHAT, CDR2 FQNNGV. In DNA, the CDR3 is TGTGCCACCGCGCAGGGTCCGTTTCAAGAGACCCAGTACTTC. Protein: CATAQGPFQETQYF.